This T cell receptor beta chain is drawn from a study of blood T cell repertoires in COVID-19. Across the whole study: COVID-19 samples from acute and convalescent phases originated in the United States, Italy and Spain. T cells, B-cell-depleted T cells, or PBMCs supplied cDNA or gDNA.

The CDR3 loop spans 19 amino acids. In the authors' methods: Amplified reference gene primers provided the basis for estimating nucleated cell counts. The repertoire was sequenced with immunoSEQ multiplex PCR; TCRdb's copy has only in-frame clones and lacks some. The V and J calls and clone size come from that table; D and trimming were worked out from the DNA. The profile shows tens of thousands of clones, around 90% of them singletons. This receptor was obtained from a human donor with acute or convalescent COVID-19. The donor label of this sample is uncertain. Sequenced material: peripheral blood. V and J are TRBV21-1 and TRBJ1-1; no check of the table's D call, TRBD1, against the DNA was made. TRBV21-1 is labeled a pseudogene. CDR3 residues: CASSRKMPRQGEGNTEAFF. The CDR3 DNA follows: TGTGCCAGCAGCAGAAAAATGCCCCGACAGGGGGAGGGAAACACTGAAGCTTTCTTT.